This entry is about one T cell receptor (beta chain). Libraries were prepared by immunoSEQ multiplex PCR; TCRdb keeps only in-frame clonotypes and omits some of them. The table has approximately 250,000 clones, 85% to 90% seen once. The germline V gene has CDR1 SQVTM and CDR2 ANQGSEA. Germline trimming cut 1 base from V and 5 bases from J; bases unmatched to any gene: 5. The CDR3 length is 15 residues. The data are from a study of blood T cell repertoires in COVID-19. Sequenced: PBMCs or T cells enriched from blood (not recorded which). The V gene is TRBV29-1, the J gene TRBJ1-2; 12 nucleotides align to TRBD1. This clonotype was obtained from a woman aged 25 to 39 who had recovered from COVID-19. CDR3 protein: CSVEVGTGGRYGYTF. The CDR3 nucleotides read TGCAGCGTTGAAGTTGGGACAGGGGGCAGATATGGCTACACCTTC. Together with reference TRBV29-1 and TRBJ1-2, the CDR3 gives the full variable domain: SAVISQKPSRDICQRGTSLTIQCQVDSQVTMMFWYRQQPGQSLTLIATANQGSEATYESGFVIDKFPISRPNLTFSTLTVSNMSPEDSSIYLCSVEVGTGGRYGYTFGSGTRLTVV.